This T cell receptor beta chain came from a study of cytomegalovirus exposure and HLA in healthy donors. Study-level results: Earlier findings revealed that most TCR beta V segments proved productive either about 90% or about 30% of the time. What a later analysis reportedly showed was that an Asian-associated ancestry cluster had fewer N-insertions than the 666-donor mean. Being indistinguishable, some V segments were excluded, TRBV6-2 and TRBV6-3 among them.

60 Vbeta and 13 Jbeta primers were used in PCR. Produced via immunoSEQ multiplex PCR; TCRdb's table is partial and in-frame only. Of tens of thousands of clones in the sample, around 75% were seen once. This clone was seen more than once but under ten times. Its target is not known. The V end lost 2 bases, the J end lost 3 bases, and 7 bases lay between the germline ends. The CDR3 covers 13 residues. Germline V gene lookup returns CDR1 MNHNY and CDR2 SVGAGI (reference sequence). This TCR was sampled from a man between 35 and 55 years old in good health and CMV-seronegative. Input material: PBMCs. The V and J genes are TRBV6-6 and TRBJ1-1, with no clear D. The CDR3 protein is CASSYAEDTEAFF. In nucleotides, the CDR3 is TGTGCCAGCAGTTACGCCGAGGACACTGAAGCTTTCTTT.